This T cell receptor beta chain was retrieved from a study of blood T cells in healthy people across ages. A second PCR, run for roughly 7 to 11 cycles, used a sample-barcoded 5' primer plus a J-beta primer mix. In TCRdb, the 5' RACE reads were re-called with MiXCR into one record per CDR3 protein. The table lists 1.5 million to 2 million distinct CDR3 sequences, roughly 27% of them singletons, with more than 6% in the top ten. Study-wide findings and caveats: Unsorted PBMCs blocked a conclusive comparison of naive and antigen-experienced cells.

CDR1 is SGHRS and CDR2 is YFSETQ in the germline V gene. The CDR3 extends over 14 amino acids. Trimming took 4 bases from V and 2 from J, leaving 11 bases between them. A word on this clonotype: The antigen remains undetermined.

This receptor was taken from a woman between 25 and 40 years old in good health. The chain uses TRBV5-1 and TRBJ2-3, with D perhaps matching TRBD2 (5 bases). Sequencing input: blood. CDR3 sequence reads: CASSLSDFTDTQYF. The CDR3 nucleotides are TGCGCCAGCAGCCTCTCGGACTTCACAGATACGCAGTATTTT.